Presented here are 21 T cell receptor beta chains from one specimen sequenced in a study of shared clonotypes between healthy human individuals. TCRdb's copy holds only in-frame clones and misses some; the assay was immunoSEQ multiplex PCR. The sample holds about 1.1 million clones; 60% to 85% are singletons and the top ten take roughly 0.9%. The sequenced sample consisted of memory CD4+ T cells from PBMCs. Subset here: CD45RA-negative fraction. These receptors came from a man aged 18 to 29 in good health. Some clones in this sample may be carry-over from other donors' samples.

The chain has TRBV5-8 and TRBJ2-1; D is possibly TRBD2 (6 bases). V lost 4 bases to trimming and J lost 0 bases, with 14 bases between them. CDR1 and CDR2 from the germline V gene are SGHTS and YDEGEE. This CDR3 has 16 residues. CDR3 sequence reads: CASSTGLSSSYNEQFF. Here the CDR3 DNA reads TGTGCCAGCAGCACGGGACTGTCCAGCTCCTACAATGAGCAGTTCTTC.

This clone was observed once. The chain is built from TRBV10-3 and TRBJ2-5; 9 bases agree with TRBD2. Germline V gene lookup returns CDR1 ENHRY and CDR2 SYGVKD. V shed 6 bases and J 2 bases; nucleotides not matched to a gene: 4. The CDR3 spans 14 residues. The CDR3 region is CAIRATSGQETQYF. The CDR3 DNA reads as TGTGCCATCAGGGCGACTAGCGGACAAGAGACCCAGTACTTC.

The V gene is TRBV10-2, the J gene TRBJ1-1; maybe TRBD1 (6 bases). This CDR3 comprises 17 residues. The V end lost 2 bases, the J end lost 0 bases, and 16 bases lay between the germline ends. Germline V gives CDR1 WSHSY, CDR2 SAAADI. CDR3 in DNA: TGCGCCAGCAGTGAGCCCAGGGGCGCTAGCATGAACACTGAAGCTTTCTTT. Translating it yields CASSEPRGASMNTEAFF.

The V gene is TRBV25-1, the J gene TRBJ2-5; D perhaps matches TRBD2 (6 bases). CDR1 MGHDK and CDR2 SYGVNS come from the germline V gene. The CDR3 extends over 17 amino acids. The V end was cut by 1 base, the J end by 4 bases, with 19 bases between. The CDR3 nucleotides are TGTGCCAGCAGTGAATCCCTCTCCCAGGGAGGAGGAGAGACCCAGTACTTC. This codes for CASSESLSQGGGETQYF.

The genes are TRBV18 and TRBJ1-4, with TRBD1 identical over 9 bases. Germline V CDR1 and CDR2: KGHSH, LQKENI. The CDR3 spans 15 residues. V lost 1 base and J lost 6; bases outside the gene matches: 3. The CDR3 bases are TGTGCCAGCTCACCACAACAGGGGGCAGATGAAAAACTGTTTTTT. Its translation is CASSPQQGADEKLFF.

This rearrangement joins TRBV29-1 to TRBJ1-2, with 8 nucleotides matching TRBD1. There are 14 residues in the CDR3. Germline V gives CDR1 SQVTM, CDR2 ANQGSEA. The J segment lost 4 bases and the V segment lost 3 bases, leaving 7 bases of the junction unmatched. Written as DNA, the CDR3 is TGCAGCGTTGACCAGGGGGCGTGGGGCTATGGCTACACCTTC. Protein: CSVDQGAWGYGYTF.

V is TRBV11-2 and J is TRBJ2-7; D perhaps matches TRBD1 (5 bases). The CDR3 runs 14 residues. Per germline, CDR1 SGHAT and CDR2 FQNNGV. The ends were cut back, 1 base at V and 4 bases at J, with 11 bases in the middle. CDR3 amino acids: CASSLAGRLYEQYF. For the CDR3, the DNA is TGTGCCAGCAGCTTAGCAGGGCGCCTTTACGAGCAGTACTTC.

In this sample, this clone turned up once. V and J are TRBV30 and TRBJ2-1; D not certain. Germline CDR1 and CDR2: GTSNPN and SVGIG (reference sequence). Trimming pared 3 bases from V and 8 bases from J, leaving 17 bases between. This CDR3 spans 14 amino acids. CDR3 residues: CAWSPQNPWDEQFF. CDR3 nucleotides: TGTGCCTGGAGCCCACAAAACCCTTGGGATGAGCAGTTCTTC. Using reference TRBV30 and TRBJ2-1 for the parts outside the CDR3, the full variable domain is SQTIHQWPATLVQPVGSPLSLECTVEGTSNPNLYWYRQAAGRGLQLLFYSVGIGQISSEVPQNLSASRPQDRQFILSSKKLLLSDSGFYLCAWSPQNPWDEQFFGPGTRLTVL.

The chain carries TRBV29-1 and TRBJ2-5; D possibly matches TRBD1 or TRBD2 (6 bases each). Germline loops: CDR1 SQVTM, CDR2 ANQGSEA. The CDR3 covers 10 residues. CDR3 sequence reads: CGGLEETQYF. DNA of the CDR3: TGCGGGGGGCTGGAAGAGACCCAGTACTTC. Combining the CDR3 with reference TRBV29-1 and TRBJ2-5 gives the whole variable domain SAVISQKPSRDICQRGTSLTIQCQVDSQVTMMFWYRQQPGQSLTLIATANQGSEATYESGFVIDKFPISRPNLTFSTLTVSNMSPEDSSIYLCGGLEETQYFGPGTRLLVL.

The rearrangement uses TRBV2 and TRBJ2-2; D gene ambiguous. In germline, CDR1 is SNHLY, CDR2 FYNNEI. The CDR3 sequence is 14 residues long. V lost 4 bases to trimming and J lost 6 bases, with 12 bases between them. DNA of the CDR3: TGTGCCAGCAGTGCTCTAGGTTCGGCCGGGGAGCTGTTTTTT. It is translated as CASSALGSAGELFF.

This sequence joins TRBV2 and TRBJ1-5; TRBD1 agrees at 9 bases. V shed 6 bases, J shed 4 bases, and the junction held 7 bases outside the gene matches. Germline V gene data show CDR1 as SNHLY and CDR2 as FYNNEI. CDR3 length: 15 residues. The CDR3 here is CASSPSDRGNQPQHF. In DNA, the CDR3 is TGTGCCAGCAGCCCAAGCGACAGGGGGAATCAGCCCCAGCATTTT.

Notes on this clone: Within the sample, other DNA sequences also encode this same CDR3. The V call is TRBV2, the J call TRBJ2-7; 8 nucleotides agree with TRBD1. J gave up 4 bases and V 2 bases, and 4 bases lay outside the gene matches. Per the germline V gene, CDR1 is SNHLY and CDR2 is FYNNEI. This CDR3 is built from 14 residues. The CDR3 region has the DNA TGTGCCAGCAGTGAACAGGGGGCGAGGTACGAGCAGTACTTC. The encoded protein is CASSEQGARYEQYF.

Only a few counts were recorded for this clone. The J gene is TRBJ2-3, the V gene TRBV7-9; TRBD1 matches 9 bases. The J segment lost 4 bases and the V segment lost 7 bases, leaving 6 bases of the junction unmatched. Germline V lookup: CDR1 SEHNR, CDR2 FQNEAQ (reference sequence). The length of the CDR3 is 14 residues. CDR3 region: CASMTGGSADTQYF. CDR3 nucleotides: TGTGCCAGCATGACAGGGGGTAGCGCAGATACGCAGTATTTT.

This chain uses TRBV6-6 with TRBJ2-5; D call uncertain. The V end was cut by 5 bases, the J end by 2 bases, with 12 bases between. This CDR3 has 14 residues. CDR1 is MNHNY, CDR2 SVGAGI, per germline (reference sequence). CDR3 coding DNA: TGTGCCAGCAGTACCCCCGGGCAGCAAGAGACCCAGTACTTC. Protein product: CASSTPGQQETQYF.

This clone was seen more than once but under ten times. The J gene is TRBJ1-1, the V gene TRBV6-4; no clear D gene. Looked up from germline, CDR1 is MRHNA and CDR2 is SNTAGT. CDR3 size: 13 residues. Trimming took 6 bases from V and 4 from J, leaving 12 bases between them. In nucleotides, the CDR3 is TGTGCCAGCAGACGGACGGTGGGCACTGAAGCTTTCTTT. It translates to CASRRTVGTEAFF.

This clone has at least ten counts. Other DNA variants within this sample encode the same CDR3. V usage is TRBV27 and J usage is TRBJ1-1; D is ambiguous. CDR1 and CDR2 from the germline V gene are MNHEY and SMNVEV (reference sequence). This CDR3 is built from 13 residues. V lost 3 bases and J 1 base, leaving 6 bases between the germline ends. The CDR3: CASSFIPNTEAFF. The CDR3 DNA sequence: TGTGCCAGCAGTTTCATACCGAACACTGAAGCTTTCTTT.

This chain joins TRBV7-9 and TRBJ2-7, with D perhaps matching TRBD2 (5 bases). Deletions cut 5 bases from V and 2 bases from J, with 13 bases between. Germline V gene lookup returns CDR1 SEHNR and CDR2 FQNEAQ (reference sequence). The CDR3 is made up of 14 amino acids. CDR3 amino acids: CASSRGTGTYEQYF. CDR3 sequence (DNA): TGTGCCAGCAGCCGGGGAACGGGCACCTACGAGCAGTACTTC.

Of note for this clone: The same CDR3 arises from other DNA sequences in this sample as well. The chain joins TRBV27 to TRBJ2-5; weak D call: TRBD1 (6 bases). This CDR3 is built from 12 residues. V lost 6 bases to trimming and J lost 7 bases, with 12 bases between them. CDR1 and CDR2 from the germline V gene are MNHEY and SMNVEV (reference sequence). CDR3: CASSSIGGTQYF. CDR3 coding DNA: TGTGCCAGCAGCTCAATAGGGGGGACCCAGTACTTC.

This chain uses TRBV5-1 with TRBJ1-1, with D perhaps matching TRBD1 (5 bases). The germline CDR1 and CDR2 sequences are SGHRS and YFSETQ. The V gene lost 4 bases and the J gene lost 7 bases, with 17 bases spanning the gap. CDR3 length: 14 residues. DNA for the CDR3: TGCGCCAGCAGCCTCCCGCTCGGGGGGGATGAAGCTTTCTTT. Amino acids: CASSLPLGGDEAFF.

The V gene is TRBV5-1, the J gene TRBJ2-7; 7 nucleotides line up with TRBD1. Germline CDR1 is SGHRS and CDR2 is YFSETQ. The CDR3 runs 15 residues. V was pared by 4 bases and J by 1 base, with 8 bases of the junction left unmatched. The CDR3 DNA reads TGCGCCAGCAGCAAGGGGGACAGCCGATCCTACGAGCAGTACTTC. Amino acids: CASSKGDSRSYEQYF.

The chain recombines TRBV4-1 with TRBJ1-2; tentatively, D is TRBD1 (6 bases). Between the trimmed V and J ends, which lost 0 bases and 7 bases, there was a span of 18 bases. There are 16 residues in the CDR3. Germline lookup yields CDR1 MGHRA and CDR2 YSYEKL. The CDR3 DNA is TGCGCCAGCAGCCAAGAGGAACAGGGCAGGTCGGGTGGCTACACCTTC. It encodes CASSQEEQGRSGGYTF.